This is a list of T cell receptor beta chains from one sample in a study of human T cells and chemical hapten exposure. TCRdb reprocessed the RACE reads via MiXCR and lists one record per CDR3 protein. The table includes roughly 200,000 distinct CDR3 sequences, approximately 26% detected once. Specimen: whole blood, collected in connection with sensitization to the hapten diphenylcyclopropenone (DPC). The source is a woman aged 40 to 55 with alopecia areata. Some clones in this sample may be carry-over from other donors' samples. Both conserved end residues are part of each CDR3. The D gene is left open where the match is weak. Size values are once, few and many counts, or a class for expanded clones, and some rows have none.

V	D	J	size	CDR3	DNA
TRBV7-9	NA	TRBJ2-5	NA	CASSPTTVGETQYF	TGTGCCAGCAGCCCCACAACGGTGGGGGAGACCCAGTACTTC
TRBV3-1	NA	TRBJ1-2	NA	CASSQDLVLGAYGYTF	TGTGCCAGCAGCCAAGATCTTGTGTTGGGGGCCTACGGCTACACCTTC
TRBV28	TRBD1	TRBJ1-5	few	CASVGQGINQPQHF	TGTGCCAGCGTAGGACAGGGGATCAATCAGCCCCAGCATTTT
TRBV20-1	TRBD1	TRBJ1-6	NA	CSARSGTGSYNSPLHF	TGCAGTGCTAGATCCGGGACAGGGTCCTATAATTCACCCCTCCACTTT
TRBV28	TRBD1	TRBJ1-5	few	CASSSGTGPYSNQPQHF	TGTGCCAGCAGCTCCGGGACAGGGCCATATAGCAATCAGCCCCAGCATTTT
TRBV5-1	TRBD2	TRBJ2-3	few	CASSLLAGVSDTQYF	TGCGCCAGCAGCTTGCTAGCGGGAGTTTCAGATACGCAGTATTTT
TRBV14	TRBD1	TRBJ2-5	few	CASSQGVHRDRGITETQYF	TGTGCCAGCAGCCAAGGTGTGCACCGGGACAGGGGGATTACGGAGACCCAGTACTTC
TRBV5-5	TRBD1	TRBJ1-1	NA	CASRQQGADLNTEAFF	TGTGCCAGCAGACAGCAGGGGGCTGACTTGAACACTGAAGCTTTCTTT
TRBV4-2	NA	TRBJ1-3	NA	CASSQVESSGNTIYF	TGTGCCAGCAGCCAGGTGGAGAGCTCTGGAAACACCATATATTTT
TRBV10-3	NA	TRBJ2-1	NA	CAGRADGWDEQFF	TGTGCCGGAAGGGCGGACGGCTGGGATGAGCAGTTCTTC
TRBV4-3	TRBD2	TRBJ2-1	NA	CASSQDRASGEQFF	TGCGCCAGCAGCCAAGATCGGGCTAGCGGGGAGCAGTTCTTC
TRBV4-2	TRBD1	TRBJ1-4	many	CASRLRQGVGEKLFF	TGTGCCAGCCGACTCCGGCAGGGGGTCGGTGAAAAACTGTTTTTT